The rows below give T cell receptor beta chains drawn from one sample of a study of blood T cell repertoires in COVID-19. TCRdb's copy holds only in-frame clones and misses some; the assay was immunoSEQ multiplex PCR. The table includes 140,000 to 150,000 clones, about 77% detected once. The sequenced sample consisted of peripheral blood. These receptors were obtained from a man aged 55 to 69 with acute or convalescent COVID-19. The CDR3 runs from the conserved cysteine through the conserved F or W. The order of the fields is D gene, clone size, J gene, V gene, CDR3 DNA, CDR3 protein. D genes are given only for firm matches. The listing skips clone size in some rows; elsewhere it reads once, few, many or a size class.

D gene: .
clone size: .
J gene: TRBJ2-2
V gene: TRBV6-5
CDR3 DNA: TGTGCCAGCAGTTACCGGGATACCGGGGAGCTGTTTTTT
CDR3 protein: CASSYRDTGELFF

D gene: .
clone size: .
J gene: TRBJ1-3
V gene: TRBV9
CDR3 DNA: TGTGCCAGCAGCCCCTCAGCGATGGCGTTTGGAAACACCATATATTTT
CDR3 protein: CASSPSAMAFGNTIYF

D gene: TRBD1
clone size: .
J gene: TRBJ2-3
V gene: TRBV5-6
CDR3 DNA: TGTGCCAGCAGCTACAGGGGGGCCCTCACAGATACGCAGTATTTT
CDR3 protein: CASSYRGALTDTQYF

D gene: TRBD1
clone size: .
J gene: TRBJ1-3
V gene: TRBV20-1
CDR3 DNA: TGCAGTGCTAGTTACGGACAGGGGACGGGAAACACCATATATTTT
CDR3 protein: CSASYGQGTGNTIYF

D gene: TRBD1
clone size: few
J gene: TRBJ1-1
V gene: TRBV5-1
CDR3 DNA: TGCGCCAGCAGCTTGGGACAGGGGGCGGAAGCTTTCTTT
CDR3 protein: CASSLGQGAEAFF

D gene: .
clone size: .
J gene: TRBJ2-5
V gene: TRBV10-1
CDR3 DNA: TGCGCCAGCAGTGAGGGGGGCCGGCCCCAAGAGACCCAGTACTTC
CDR3 protein: CASSEGGRPQETQYF

D gene: .
clone size: .
J gene: TRBJ1-1
V gene: TRBV5-1
CDR3 DNA: TGCGCCAGCAGCTTGGGAGGGACGGGCCGCGGGGCTGAAGCTTTCTTT
CDR3 protein: CASSLGGTGRGAEAFF

D gene: TRBD2
clone size: .
J gene: TRBJ2-1
V gene: TRBV18
CDR3 DNA: TGTGCCAGCTCACCTTTAGGGCAGGGAGGGGATGAGCAGTTCTTC
CDR3 protein: CASSPLGQGGDEQFF

D gene: TRBD1
clone size: .
J gene: TRBJ2-3
V gene: TRBV5-5
CDR3 DNA: TGTGCCAGCAGACAGACAGGGGGGACAGATACGCAGTATTTT
CDR3 protein: CASRQTGGTDTQYF

D gene: .
clone size: .
J gene: TRBJ2-7
V gene: TRBV6-5
CDR3 DNA: TGTGCCAGCAGCGACACCTTGGGGGCCGCCTACGAGCAGTACTTC
CDR3 protein: CASSDTLGAAYEQYF

D gene: TRBD2
clone size: .
J gene: TRBJ2-3
V gene: TRBV3-1/TRBV3-2
CDR3 DNA: TGTGCCAGCAGCCAAGATAAAGGGCGGGAGATAAGCACAGATACGCAGTATTTT
CDR3 protein: CASSQDKGREISTDTQYF

D gene: TRBD2
clone size: once
J gene: TRBJ2-3
V gene: TRBV13
CDR3 DNA: TGTGCCAGCAGCACGACTAGCGGGGGAACGACGGGCACAGATACGCAGTATTTT
CDR3 protein: CASSTTSGGTTGTDTQYF

D gene: .
clone size: .
J gene: TRBJ1-4
V gene: TRBV24-1
CDR3 DNA: TGTGCCACCAGTGAGGGAGGGTCTAATGAAAAACTGTTTTTT
CDR3 protein: CATSEGGSNEKLFF

D gene: .
clone size: .
J gene: TRBJ2-5
V gene: TRBV2
CDR3 DNA: TGTGCCAGCAGTGAACAGGGGTCGGGAGAGACCCAGTACTTC
CDR3 protein: CASSEQGSGETQYF

D gene: .
clone size: medium-sized
J gene: TRBJ2-1
V gene: TRBV5-1
CDR3 DNA: TGCGCCAGCAAGGCTAGCTCCTACAATGAGCAGTTCTTC
CDR3 protein: CASKASSYNEQFF

D gene: .
clone size: .
J gene: TRBJ2-1
V gene: TRBV19
CDR3 DNA: TGTGCCAGTAGCATCACCCCTCCGCTTCAGTATGAGCAGTTCTTC
CDR3 protein: CASSITPPLQYEQFF

D gene: .
clone size: once
J gene: TRBJ2-1
V gene: TRBV7-2
CDR3 DNA: TGTGCCAGCTTAGAAGTCGGGGGTGGTCTTGAGCAGTTCTTC
CDR3 protein: CASLEVGGGLEQFF

D gene: TRBD2
clone size: few
J gene: TRBJ2-5
V gene: TRBV12-5
CDR3 DNA: TGTGCTAGTGGTTTGGGGGGAGGGCGTGAGACCCAGTACTTC
CDR3 protein: CASGLGGGRETQYF

D gene: .
clone size: .
J gene: TRBJ2-1
V gene: TRBV5-1
CDR3 DNA: TGCGCCAGCAGCTTGGGACCGTCTCGGACTCTCAATGAGCAGTTCTTC
CDR3 protein: CASSLGPSRTLNEQFF

D gene: TRBD2
clone size: .
J gene: TRBJ2-5
V gene: TRBV30
CDR3 DNA: TGTGCCTGGAGTGGACTAGCGGAAGAGACCCAGTACTTC
CDR3 protein: CAWSGLAEETQYF

D gene: .
clone size: .
J gene: TRBJ1-5
V gene: TRBV6-5
CDR3 DNA: TGTGCCAGCACCGAAACTTACAGGGTCAATCAGCCCCAGCATTTT
CDR3 protein: CASTETYRVNQPQHF

D gene: TRBD2
clone size: .
J gene: TRBJ2-7
V gene: TRBV5-4
CDR3 DNA: TGTGCCAGCAGCCCCCGACTAGCGGGAGACGTGTACTTC
CDR3 protein: CASSPRLAGDVYF

D gene: TRBD2
clone size: .
J gene: TRBJ2-3
V gene: TRBV18
CDR3 DNA: TGTGCCAGCTCGGCCACTAGCGGGAGAACAGATACGCAGTATTTT
CDR3 protein: CASSATSGRTDTQYF

D gene: TRBD1
clone size: few
J gene: TRBJ1-4
V gene: TRBV5-1
CDR3 DNA: TGCGCCAGCAGCTTGTCGACAGGGGGGGTTGAAAAACTGTTTTTT
CDR3 protein: CASSLSTGGVEKLFF

D gene: TRBD1
clone size: .
J gene: TRBJ2-7
V gene: TRBV14
CDR3 DNA: TGTGCCAGCAGCCCCAGGACAGGGACCCCTGGGGAGCAGTACTTC
CDR3 protein: CASSPRTGTPGEQYF

D gene: TRBD1
clone size: .
J gene: TRBJ2-5
V gene: TRBV25-1
CDR3 DNA: TGTGCCAGCAGAGGGACAGCAGAGACCCAGTACTTC
CDR3 protein: CASRGTAETQYF

D gene: TRBD1
clone size: .
J gene: TRBJ1-5
V gene: TRBV10-3
CDR3 DNA: TGTGCCATCAGTTCGGACAGGGCCAATCAGCCCCAGCATTTT
CDR3 protein: CAISSDRANQPQHF

D gene: TRBD1
clone size: .
J gene: TRBJ1-2
V gene: TRBV5-6
CDR3 DNA: TGTGCCAGCAGCGTCCTAGGGACAGGGGGTAACTATGGCTACACCTTC
CDR3 protein: CASSVLGTGGNYGYTF

D gene: TRBD1
clone size: .
J gene: TRBJ2-3
V gene: TRBV4-2
CDR3 DNA: TGTGCCAGCACGGAGGGGGACAGGGGGGGTGATACGCAGTATTTT
CDR3 protein: CASTEGDRGGDTQYF

D gene: TRBD2
clone size: many
J gene: TRBJ2-7
V gene: TRBV27
CDR3 DNA: TGTGCCAGCAGGCAGACTAGCGCCTACGAGCAGTACTTC
CDR3 protein: CASRQTSAYEQYF

D gene: TRBD1
clone size: once
J gene: TRBJ1-1
V gene: TRBV7-3
CDR3 DNA: TGTGCCAGCAGCTCAGGACAGGAGAACACTGAAGCTTTCTTT
CDR3 protein: CASSSGQENTEAFF

D gene: .
clone size: .
J gene: TRBJ2-7
V gene: TRBV11-1
CDR3 DNA: TGTGCCAGCAGCGCCACAGGGTCCTACGAGCAGTACTTC
CDR3 protein: CASSATGSYEQYF

D gene: .
clone size: .
J gene: TRBJ2-1
V gene: TRBV6-5
CDR3 DNA: TGTGCCAGCAGCCTTTTCGCCTACAATGAGCAGTTCTTC
CDR3 protein: CASSLFAYNEQFF